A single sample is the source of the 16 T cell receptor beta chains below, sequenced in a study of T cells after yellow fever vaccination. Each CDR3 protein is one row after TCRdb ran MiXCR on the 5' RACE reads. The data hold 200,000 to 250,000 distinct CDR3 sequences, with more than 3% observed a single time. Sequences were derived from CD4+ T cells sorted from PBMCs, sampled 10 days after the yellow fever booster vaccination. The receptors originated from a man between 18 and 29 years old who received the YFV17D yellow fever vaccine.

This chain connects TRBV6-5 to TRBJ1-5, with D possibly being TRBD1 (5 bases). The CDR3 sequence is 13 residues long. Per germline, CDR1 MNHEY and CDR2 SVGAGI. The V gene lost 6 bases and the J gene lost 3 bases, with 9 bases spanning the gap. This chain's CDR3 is CASSRGFNQPQHF. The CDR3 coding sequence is TGTGCCAGCAGCCGGGGGTTCAATCAGCCCCAGCATTTT.

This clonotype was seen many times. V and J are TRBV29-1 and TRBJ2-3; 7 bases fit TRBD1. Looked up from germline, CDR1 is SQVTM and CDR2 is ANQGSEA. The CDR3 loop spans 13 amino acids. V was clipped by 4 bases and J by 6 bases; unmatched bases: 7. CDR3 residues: CSVGSEGADTQYF. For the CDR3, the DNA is TGCAGCGTTGGTAGCGAGGGGGCTGATACGCAGTATTTT.

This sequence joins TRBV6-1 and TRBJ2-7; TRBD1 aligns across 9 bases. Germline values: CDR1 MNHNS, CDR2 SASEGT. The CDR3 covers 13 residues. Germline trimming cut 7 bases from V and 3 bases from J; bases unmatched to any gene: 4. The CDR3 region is CASKRDRDYEQYV. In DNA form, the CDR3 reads TGTGCCAGCAAAAGGGACAGGGACTACGAGCAGTACGTC.

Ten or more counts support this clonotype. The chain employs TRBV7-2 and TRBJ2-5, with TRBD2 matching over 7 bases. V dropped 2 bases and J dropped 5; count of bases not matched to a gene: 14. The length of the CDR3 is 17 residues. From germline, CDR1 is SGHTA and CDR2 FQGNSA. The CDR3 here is CASSLNIPGGNEETQYF. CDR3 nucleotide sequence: TGTGCCAGCAGCTTAAACATCCCCGGGGGGAACGAGGAGACCCAGTACTTC. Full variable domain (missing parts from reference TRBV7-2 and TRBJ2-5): GAGVSQSPSNKVTEKGKDVELRCDPISGHTALYWYRQSLGQGLEFLIYFQGNSAPDKSGLPSDRFSAERTGGSVSTLTIQRTQQEDSAVYLCASSLNIPGGNEETQYFGPGTRLLVL.

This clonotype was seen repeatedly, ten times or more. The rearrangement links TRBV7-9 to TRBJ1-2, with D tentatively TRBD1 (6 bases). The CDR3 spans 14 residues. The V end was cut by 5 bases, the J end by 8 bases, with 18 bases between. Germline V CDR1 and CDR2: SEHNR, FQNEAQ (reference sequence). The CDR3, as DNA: TGTGCCAGCAGCGGGAGACAGGATCTGGGCGGCTACACCTTC. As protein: CASSGRQDLGGYTF. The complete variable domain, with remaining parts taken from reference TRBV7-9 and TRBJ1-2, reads DTGVSQNPRHKITKRGQNVTFRCDPISEHNRLYWYRQTLGQGPEFLTYFQNEAQLEKSRLLSDRFSAERPKGSFSTLEIQRTEQGDSAMYLCASSGRQDLGGYTFGSGTRLTVV.

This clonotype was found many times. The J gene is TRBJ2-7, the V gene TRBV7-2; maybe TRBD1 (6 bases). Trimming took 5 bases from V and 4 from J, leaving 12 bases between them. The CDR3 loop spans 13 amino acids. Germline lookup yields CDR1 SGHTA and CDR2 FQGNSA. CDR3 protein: CASSLWDNYEQYF. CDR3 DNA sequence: TGTGCCAGCAGCCTTTGGGACAATTACGAGCAGTACTTC. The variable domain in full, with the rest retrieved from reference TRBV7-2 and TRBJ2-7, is GAGVSQSPSNKVTEKGKDVELRCDPISGHTALYWYRQSLGQGLEFLIYFQGNSAPDKSGLPSDRFSAERTGGSVSTLTIQRTQQEDSAVYLCASSLWDNYEQYFGPGTRLTVT.

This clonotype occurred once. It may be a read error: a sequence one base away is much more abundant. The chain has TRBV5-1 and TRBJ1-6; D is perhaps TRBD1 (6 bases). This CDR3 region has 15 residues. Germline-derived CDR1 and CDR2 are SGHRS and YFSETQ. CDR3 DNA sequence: TGCGCCAGCAGCTTGCAGGGGCCCTATATTTCACCCCTCCACTTT. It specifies CASSLQGPYISPLHF. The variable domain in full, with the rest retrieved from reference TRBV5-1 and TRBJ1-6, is KAGVTQTPRYLIKTRGQQVTLSCSPISGHRSVSWYQQTPGQGLQFLFEYFSETQRNKGNFPGRFSGRQFSNSRSEMNVSTLELGDSALYLCASSLQGPYISPLHFGNGTRLTVT.

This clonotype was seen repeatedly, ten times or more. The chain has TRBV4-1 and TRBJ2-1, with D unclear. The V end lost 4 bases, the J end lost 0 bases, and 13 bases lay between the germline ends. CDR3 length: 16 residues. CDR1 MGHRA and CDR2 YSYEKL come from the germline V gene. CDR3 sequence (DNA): TGCGCCAGCAGCCCCCCATGGGGAAGCTCCTACAATGAGCAGTTCTTC. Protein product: CASSPPWGSSYNEQFF.

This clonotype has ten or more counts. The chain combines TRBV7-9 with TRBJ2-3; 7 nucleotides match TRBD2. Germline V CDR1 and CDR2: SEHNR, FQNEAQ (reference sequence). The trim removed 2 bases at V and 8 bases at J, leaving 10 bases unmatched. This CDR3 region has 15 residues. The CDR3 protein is CASSLKVGGIGTQYF. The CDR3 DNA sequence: TGTGCCAGCAGCTTAAAAGTGGGGGGGATCGGTACGCAGTATTTT. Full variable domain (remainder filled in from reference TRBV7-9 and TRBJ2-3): DTGVSQNPRHKITKRGQNVTFRCDPISEHNRLYWYRQTLGQGPEFLTYFQNEAQLEKSRLLSDRFSAERPKGSFSTLEIQRTEQGDSAMYLCASSLKVGGIGTQYFGPGTRLTVL.

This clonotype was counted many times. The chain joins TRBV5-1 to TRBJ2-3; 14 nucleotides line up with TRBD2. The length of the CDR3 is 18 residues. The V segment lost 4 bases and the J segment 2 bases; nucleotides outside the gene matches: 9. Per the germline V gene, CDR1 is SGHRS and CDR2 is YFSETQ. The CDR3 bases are TGCGCCAGCAGCCACCGTCCGGGACTAGCGGGGGACACAGATACGCAGTATTTT. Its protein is CASSHRPGLAGDTDTQYF.

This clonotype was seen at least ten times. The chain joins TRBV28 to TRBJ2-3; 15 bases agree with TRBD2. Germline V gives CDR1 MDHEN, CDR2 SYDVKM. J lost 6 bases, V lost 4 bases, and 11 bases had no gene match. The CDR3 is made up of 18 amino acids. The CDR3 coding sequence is TGTGCCAGCAGTTCCCCGGGACTAGCGGGGGGTTCTCTGGATACGCAGTATTTT. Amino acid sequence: CASSSPGLAGGSLDTQYF.

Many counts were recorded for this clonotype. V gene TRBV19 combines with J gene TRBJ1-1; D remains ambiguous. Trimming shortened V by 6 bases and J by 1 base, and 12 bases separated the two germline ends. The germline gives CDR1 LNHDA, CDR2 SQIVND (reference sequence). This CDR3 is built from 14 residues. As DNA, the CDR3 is TGTGCCAGTAGAGACGGCGGCCGGAACACTGAAGCTTTCTTT. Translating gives CASRDGGRNTEAFF.

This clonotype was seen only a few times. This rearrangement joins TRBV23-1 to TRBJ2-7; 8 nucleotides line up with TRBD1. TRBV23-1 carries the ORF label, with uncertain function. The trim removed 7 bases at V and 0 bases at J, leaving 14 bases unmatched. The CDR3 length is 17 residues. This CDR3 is CASTLPGDRLSSYEQYF. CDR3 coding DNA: TGCGCCAGCACCCTCCCGGGGGACAGGTTGAGCTCCTACGAGCAGTACTTC.

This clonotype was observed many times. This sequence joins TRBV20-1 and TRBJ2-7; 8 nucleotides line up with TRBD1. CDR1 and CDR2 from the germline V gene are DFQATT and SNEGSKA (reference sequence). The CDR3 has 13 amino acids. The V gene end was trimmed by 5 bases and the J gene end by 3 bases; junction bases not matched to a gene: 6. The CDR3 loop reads CSAHRGSIYEQYF. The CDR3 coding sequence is TGCAGTGCTCACAGGGGGAGTATCTACGAGCAGTACTTC.

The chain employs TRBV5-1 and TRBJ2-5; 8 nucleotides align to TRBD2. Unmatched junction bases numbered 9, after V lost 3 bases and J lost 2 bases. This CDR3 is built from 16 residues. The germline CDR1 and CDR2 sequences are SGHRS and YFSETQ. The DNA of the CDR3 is TGCGCCAGCAGCTCGCAACCGGGGGGGGTTCAAGAGACCCAGTACTTC. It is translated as CASSSQPGGVQETQYF.

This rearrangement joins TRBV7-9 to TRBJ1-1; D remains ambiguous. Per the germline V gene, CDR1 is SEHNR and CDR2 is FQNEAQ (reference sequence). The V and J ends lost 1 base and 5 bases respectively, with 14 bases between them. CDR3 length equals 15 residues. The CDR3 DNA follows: TGTGCCAGCAGCTTAGACATGTTTAACCCAACTGAAGCTTTCTTT. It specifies CASSLDMFNPTEAFF.